What follows are 2 T cell receptor beta chains derived from one specimen sequenced in a study of T cell responses to AZD1222 COVID-19 vaccine. Clones were read by immunoSEQ multiplex PCR, and TCRdb kept only the in-frame ones, dropping some. The sample shows fewer than 130,000 clones, 85% to 95% of them seen only once. The sample here was peripheral blood, taken on day 0 of AZD1222 vaccination. Every receptor here comes from an adult in good health.

The chain has TRBV7-9 and TRBJ1-5; the D is unclear. V was shortened by 5 bases and J by 8 bases, with 10 bases between the two germline ends. This CDR3 has 12 amino acids. Per the germline V gene, CDR1 is SEHNR and CDR2 is FQNEAQ (reference sequence). CDR3 coding DNA: TGTGCCAGCAGCACGAATCCGGAGCCCCAGCATTTT. It translates to CASSTNPEPQHF.

The genes are TRBV7-2 and TRBJ1-1, with D possibly being TRBD1 (5 bases). The V end lost 1 base, the J end lost 10 bases, and 10 bases lay between the germline ends. The CDR3 totals 12 residues. The germline V gene encodes CDR1 SGHTA and CDR2 FQGNSA. The CDR3 loop is CASSLEGRGAFF. CDR3 coding DNA: TGTGCCAGCAGCTTAGAGGGACGTGGAGCTTTCTTT.